This record covers a single TCR beta chain. What it binds is unknown. This sample was taken from a study of T cells in localized non-small cell lung cancer. Notes on the study in general: Adjacent lung was found to contain a median roughly 50 of the top 100 tumor clones. Uninvolved adjacent lung had the highest recorded T cell clonality, with tumor below it. The tumor had only one region sequenced, so heterogeneity remains possible.

Clones were sequenced by immunoSEQ multiplex PCR, and TCRdb holds only the in-frame ones, with some missing. The table shows about 18,000 clones, with 91% occurring only once. V was pared by 0 bases and J by 2 bases, with 4 bases of the junction left unmatched. The CDR3 extends over 16 amino acids. Germline-derived CDR1 and CDR2 are SGHRS and YFSETQ. This receptor was taken from a woman aged 35-75 years with stage I lung adenocarcinoma. The chain joins TRBV5-1 to TRBJ2-5; 10 bases agree with TRBD2. Sequenced here: peripheral blood, sampled before any cancer treatment. CDR3 amino acids: CASSLGTSGPQETQYF. CDR3 coding DNA: TGCGCCAGCAGCTTGGGGACTAGCGGCCCACAAGAGACCCAGTACTTC.